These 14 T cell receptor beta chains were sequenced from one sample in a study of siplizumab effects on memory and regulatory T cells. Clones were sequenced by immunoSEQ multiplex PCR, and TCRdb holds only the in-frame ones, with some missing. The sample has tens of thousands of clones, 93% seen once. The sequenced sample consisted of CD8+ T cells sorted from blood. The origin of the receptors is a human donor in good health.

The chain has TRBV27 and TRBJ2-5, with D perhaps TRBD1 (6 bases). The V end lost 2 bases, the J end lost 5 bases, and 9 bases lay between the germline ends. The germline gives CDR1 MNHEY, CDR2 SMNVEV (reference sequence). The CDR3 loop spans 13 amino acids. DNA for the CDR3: TGTGCCAGCAGTTTAACAGGGTGGGAGACCCAGTACTTC. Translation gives CASSLTGWETQYF.

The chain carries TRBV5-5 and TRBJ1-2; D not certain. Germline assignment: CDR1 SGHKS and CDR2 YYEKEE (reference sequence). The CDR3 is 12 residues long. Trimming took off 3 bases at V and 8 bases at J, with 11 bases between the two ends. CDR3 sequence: CASSYTALGYTF. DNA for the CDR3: TGTGCCAGCAGCTACACAGCGCTCGGCTACACCTTC.

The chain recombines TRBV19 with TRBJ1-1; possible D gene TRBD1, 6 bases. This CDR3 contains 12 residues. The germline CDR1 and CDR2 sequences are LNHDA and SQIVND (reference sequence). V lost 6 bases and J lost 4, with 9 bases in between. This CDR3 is CASRRGSTEAFF. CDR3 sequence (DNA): TGTGCCAGTAGAAGGGGGAGCACTGAAGCTTTCTTT.

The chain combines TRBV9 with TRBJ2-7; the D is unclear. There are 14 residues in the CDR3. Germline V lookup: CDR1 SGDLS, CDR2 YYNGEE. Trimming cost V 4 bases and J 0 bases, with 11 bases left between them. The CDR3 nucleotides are TGTGCCAGCAGCTCCGGAAGTGCCTCCTACGAGCAGTACTTC. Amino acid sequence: CASSSGSASYEQYF.

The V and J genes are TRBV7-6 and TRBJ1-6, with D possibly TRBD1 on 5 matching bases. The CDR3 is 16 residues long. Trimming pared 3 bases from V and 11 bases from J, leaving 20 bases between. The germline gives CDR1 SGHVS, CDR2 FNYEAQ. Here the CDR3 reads CASSLGSSQADTPLHF. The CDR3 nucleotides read TGTGCCAGCAGCTTGGGTTCGTCACAGGCGGACACACCCCTCCACTTT. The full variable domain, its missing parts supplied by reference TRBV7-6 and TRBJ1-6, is GAGVSQSPRYKVTKRGQDVALRCDPISGHVSLYWYRQALGQGPEFLTYFNYEAQQDKSGLPNDRFSAERPEGSISTLTIQRTEQRDSAMYRCASSLGSSQADTPLHFGNGTRLTVT.

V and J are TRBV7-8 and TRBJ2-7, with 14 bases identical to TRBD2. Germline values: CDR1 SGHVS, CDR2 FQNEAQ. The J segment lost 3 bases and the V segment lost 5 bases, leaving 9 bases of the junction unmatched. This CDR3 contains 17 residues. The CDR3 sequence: CASSTRTSGRPGYEQYF. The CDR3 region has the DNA TGTGCCAGCAGCACCCGGACTAGCGGGAGGCCTGGCTACGAGCAGTACTTC.

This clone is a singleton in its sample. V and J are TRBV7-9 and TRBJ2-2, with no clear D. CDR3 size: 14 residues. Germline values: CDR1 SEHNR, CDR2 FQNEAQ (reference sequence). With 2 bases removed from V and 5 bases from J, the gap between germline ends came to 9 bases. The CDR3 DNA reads TGTGCCAGCAGCTTATTACCCTCAACCGGGGAGCTGTTTTTT. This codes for CASSLLPSTGELFF.

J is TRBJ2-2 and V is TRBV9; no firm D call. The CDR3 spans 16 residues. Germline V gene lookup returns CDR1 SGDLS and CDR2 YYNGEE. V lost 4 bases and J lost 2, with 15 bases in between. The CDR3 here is CASSYRPGFNTGELFF. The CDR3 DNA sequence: TGTGCCAGCAGCTACCGCCCGGGCTTTAACACCGGGGAGCTGTTTTTT.

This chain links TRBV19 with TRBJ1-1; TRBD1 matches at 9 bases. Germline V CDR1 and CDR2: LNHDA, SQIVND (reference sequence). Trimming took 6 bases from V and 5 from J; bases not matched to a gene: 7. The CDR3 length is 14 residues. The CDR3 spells CASSAGTGWTEAFF. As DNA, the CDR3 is TGTGCCAGTAGCGCCGGGACAGGGTGGACTGAAGCTTTCTTT.

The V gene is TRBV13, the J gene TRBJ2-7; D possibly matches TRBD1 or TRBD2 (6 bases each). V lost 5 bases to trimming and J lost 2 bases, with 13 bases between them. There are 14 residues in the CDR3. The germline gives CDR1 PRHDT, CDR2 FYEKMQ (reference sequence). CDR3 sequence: CASSLPGATYEQYF. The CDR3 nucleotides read TGTGCCAGCAGCCTGCCGGGGGCAACCTACGAGCAGTACTTC.

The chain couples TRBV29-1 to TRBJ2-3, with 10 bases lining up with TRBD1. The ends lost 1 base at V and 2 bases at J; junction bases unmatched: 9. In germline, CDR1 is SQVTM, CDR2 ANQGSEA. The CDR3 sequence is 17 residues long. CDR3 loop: CSVEVIPGQGPTDTQYF. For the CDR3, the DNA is TGCAGCGTTGAAGTCATTCCGGGACAGGGGCCCACAGATACGCAGTATTTT.

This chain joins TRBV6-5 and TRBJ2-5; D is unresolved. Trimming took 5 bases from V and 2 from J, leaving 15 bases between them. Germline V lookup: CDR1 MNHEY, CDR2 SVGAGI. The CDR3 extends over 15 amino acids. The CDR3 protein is CASSPAGAMQETQYF. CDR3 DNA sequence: TGTGCCAGCAGTCCCGCCGGAGCGATGCAAGAGACCCAGTACTTC.

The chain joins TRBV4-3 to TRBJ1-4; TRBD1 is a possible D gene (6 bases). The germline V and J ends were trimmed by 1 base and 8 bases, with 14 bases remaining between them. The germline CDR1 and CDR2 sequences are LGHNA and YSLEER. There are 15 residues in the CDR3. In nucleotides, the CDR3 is TGCGCCAGCAGCCAAGCAACAGGGCTCGGGGAAAAACTGTTTTTT. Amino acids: CASSQATGLGEKLFF.

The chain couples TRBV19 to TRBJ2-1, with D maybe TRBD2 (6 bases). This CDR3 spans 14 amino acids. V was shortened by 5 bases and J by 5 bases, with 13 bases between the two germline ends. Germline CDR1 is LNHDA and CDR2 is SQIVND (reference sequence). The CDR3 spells CASSGGGGNNEQFF. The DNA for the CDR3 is TGTGCCAGTAGTGGGGGTGGCGGGAACAATGAGCAGTTCTTC.